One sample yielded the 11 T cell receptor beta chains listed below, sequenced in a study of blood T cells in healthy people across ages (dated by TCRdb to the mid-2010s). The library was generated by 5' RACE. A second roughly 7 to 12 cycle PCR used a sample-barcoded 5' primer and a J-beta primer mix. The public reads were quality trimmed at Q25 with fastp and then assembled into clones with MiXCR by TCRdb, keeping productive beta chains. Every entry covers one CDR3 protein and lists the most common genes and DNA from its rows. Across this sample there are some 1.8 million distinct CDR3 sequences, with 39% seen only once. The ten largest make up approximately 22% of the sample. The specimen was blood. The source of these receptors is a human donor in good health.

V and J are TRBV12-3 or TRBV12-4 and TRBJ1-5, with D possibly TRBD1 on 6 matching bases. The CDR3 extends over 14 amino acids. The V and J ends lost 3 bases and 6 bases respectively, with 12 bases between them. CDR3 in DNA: TGTGCCAGCAGTTTCGGGCAGGGGAGTCAGCCCCAGCATTTT. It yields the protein CASSFGQGSQPQHF.

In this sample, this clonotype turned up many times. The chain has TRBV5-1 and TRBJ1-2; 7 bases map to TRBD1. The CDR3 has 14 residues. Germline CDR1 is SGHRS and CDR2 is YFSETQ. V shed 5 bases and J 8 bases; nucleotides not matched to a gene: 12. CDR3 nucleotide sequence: TGCGCCAGCAGTTCCGGACAGGCAATTGGAGGCTACACCTTC. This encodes CASSSGQAIGGYTF.

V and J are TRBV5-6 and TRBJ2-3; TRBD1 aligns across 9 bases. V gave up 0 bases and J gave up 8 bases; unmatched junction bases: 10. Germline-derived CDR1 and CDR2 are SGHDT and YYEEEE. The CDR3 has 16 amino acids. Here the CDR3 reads CASSLVWDRAQGTQYF. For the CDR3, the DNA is TGTGCCAGCAGCTTGGTCTGGGACAGGGCACAGGGTACGCAGTATTTT.

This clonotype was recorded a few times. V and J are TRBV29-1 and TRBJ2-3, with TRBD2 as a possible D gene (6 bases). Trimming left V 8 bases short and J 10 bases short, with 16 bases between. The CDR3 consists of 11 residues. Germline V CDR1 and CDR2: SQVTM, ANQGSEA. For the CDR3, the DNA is TGCAGCCCTGGGGGGAGGAAGGCGCAGTATTTT. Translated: CSPGGRKAQYF.

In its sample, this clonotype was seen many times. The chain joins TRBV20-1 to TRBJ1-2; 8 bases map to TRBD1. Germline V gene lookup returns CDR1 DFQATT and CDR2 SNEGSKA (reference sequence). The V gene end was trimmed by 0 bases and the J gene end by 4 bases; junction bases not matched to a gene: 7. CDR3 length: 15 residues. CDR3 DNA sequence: TGCAGTGCTAGAGATCGGACAGGGAGGACCTATGGCTACACCTTC. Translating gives CSARDRTGRTYGYTF.

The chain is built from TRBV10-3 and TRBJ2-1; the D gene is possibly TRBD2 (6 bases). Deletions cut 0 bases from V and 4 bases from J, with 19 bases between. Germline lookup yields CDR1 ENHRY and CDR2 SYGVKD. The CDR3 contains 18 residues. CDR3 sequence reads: CAISESYRGGAEYNEQFF. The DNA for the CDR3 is TGTGCCATCAGTGAGTCGTATCGGGGCGGGGCGGAATACAATGAGCAGTTCTTC.

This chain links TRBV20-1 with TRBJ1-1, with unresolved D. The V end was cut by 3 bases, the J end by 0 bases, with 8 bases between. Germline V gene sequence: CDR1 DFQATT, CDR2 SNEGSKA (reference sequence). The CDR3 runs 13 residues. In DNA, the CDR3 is TGCAGTGCTAGTCCACACCTGAACACTGAAGCTTTCTTT. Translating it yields CSASPHLNTEAFF.

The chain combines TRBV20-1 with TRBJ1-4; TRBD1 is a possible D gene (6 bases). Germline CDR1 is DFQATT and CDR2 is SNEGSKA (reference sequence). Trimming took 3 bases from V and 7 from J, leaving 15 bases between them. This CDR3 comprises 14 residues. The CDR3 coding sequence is TGCAGTGCTAGCGATGCTAGGGGGTCTGAAAAACTGTTTTTT. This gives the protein CSASDARGSEKLFF.

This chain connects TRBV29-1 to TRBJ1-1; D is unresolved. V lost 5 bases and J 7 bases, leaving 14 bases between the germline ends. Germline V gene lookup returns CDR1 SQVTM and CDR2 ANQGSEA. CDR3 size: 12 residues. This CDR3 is CSVPDGQGEAFF. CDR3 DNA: TGCAGCGTTCCCGACGGGCAAGGTGAAGCTTTCTTT.

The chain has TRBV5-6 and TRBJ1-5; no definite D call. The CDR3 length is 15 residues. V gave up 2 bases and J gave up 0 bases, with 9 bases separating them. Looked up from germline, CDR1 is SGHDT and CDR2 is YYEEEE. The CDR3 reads CASSFSTLSNQPQHF. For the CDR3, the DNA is TGTGCCAGCAGCTTCTCCACACTTAGCAATCAGCCCCAGCATTTT.

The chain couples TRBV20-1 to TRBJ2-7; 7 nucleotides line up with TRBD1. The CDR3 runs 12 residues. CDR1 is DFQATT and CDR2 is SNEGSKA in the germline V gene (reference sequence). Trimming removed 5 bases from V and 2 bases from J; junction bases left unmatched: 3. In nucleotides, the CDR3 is TGCAGTGCTGACAGGGCCCCCTACGAGCAGTACTTC. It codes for CSADRAPYEQYF.